A selection of T cell receptor beta chains follows, all from one sample in a study of cytomegalovirus exposure and HLA in healthy donors. Data came from immunoSEQ multiplex PCR; TCRdb stores just in-frame clones and leaves some out. The sample shows 150,000 to 200,000 clones, about four fifths of them seen only once. The sample comprised PBMCs. The receptor set was obtained from a man between 18 and 35 years old in good health and CMV-seropositive. Each CDR3 is given with its conserved first and last residue. A D gene is named only where the DNA matches it firmly. Where a row states a size, it is once, few, many or the class of an expanded clone; other rows omit it.

TRBJ1-1,TRBV30,NA,NA,CAWNFRGGMNTEAFF,TGTGCCTGGAACTTCAGGGGAGGGATGAACACTGAAGCTTTCTTT
TRBJ2-7,TRBV5-4,TRBD1,few,CASSTSDRDFGNEQYF,TGTGCCAGCAGCACATCTGACAGGGATTTTGGCAACGAGCAGTACTTC
TRBJ2-3,TRBV4-2,NA,NA,CASSQEAGASTDTQYF,TGTGCCAGCAGCCAAGAGGCGGGGGCTAGCACAGATACGCAGTATTTT
TRBJ1-2,TRBV28,NA,NA,CASGDRWGYTF,TGTGCCAGCGGCGACAGGTGGGGCTACACCTTC
TRBJ2-1,TRBV29-1,NA,NA,CSVETGSEQFF,TGCAGCGTTGAAACAGGGAGTGAGCAGTTCTTC
TRBJ1-5,TRBV9,TRBD1,NA,CASSVGGTVTYNQPQHF,TGTGCCAGCAGCGTAGGGGGGACAGTTACTTACAATCAGCCCCAGCATTTT
TRBJ2-3,TRBV19,TRBD2,NA,CASSIPGVAGSTDTQYF,TGTGCCAGTAGTATCCCCGGGGTAGCGGGTAGCACAGATACGCAGTATTTT
TRBJ2-7,TRBV14,TRBD1,NA,CASSSGQGPYEQYF,TGTGCCAGCAGCTCGGGACAGGGACCCTACGAGCAGTACTTC
TRBJ2-7,TRBV29-1,NA,NA,CSVEGPTSSYEQYF,TGCAGCGTTGAAGGCCCCACGAGCTCCTACGAGCAGTACTTC
TRBJ2-5,TRBV29-1,NA,once,CSVLRQETQYF,TGCAGCGTTTTGCGGCAAGAGACCCAGTACTTC
TRBJ2-7,TRBV6-5,NA,NA,CASSYRAPGYEQYF,TGTGCCAGCAGTTACCGGGCCCCAGGGTACGAGCAGTACTTC
TRBJ1-2,TRBV27,NA,many,CASSLSISDNYGYTF,TGTGCCAGCAGTTTATCGATAAGCGATAACTATGGCTACACCTTC
TRBJ2-7,TRBV6-6,TRBD2,few,CASRGTSPDYEQYF,TGTGCCAGCCGAGGGACTAGCCCTGACTACGAGCAGTACTTC
TRBJ2-6,TRBV15,TRBD2,NA,CATDGRTGSGANVLTF,TGTGCCACCGACGGGAGGACTGGTTCTGGGGCCAACGTCCTGACTTTC
TRBJ2-3,TRBV29-1,NA,NA,CSVEEGQDTQYF,TGCAGCGTTGAAGAGGGGCAAGATACGCAGTATTTT
TRBJ2-3,TRBV9,TRBD2,NA,CASSDPLQTPDAGGALWDTQYF,TGTGCCAGCAGCGATCCCCTCCAGACACCGGACGCGGGGGGAGCACTATGGGATACGCAGTATTTT
TRBJ2-7,TRBV6-5,NA,NA,CASSYRGQRGVYEQYF,TGTGCCAGCAGTTACCGCGGGCAACGTGGGGTCTACGAGCAGTACTTC
TRBJ2-2,TRBV7-9,NA,few,CASSLMGAGANTGELFF,TGTGCCAGCAGCTTAATGGGGGCGGGAGCGAACACCGGGGAGCTGTTTTTT
TRBJ2-3,TRBV7-2,NA,NA,CASRLDRNLGDTQYF,TGTGCCAGCAGACTCGACAGGAATCTTGGGGATACGCAGTATTTT
TRBJ1-4,TRBV30,TRBD1,NA,CAWGTGVHEKLFF,TGTGCCTGGGGAACAGGGGTCCATGAAAAACTGTTTTTT
TRBJ2-2,TRBV5-1,NA,NA,CASSLAQIHTGELFF,TGCGCCAGCAGCTTGGCCCAAATTCACACCGGGGAGCTGTTTTTT
TRBJ1-2,TRBV19,NA,NA,CASSFSGEPYYTF,TGTGCCAGTAGTTTCAGCGGGGAACCTTACTACACCTTC
TRBJ1-1,TRBV2,TRBD1,NA,CASRATGVNTEAFF,TGTGCCAGCAGGGCTACAGGGGTGAACACTGAAGCTTTCTTT
TRBJ1-3,TRBV12-5,NA,NA,CASGFSTGSSGNTIYF,TGTGCTAGTGGTTTCTCTACAGGGAGCTCTGGAAACACCATATATTTT
TRBJ2-3,TRBV18,TRBD2,NA,CASSPPSVAGDRITDTQYF,TGTGCCAGCTCACCTCCATCTGTGGCGGGAGACAGAATCACAGATACGCAGTATTTT
TRBJ2-1,TRBV27,TRBD2,NA,CASRPRGSGNYNEQFF,TGTGCCAGCAGACCCCGCGGTAGCGGGAACTACAATGAGCAGTTCTTC
TRBJ2-1,TRBV29-1,NA,NA,CSVALADNEQFF,TGCAGCGTTGCTCTAGCAGACAATGAGCAGTTCTTC
TRBJ2-7,TRBV28,TRBD1,NA,CASMGQGAVEQYF,TGTGCCAGCATGGGACAGGGGGCGGTCGAGCAGTACTTC
TRBJ2-7,TRBV2,TRBD1,few,CASRPGQGQYF,TGTGCCAGCAGACCGGGACAGGGGCAGTACTTC
TRBJ1-5,TRBV6-5,NA,NA,CASSPTGFGNQPQHF,TGTGCCAGCAGCCCCACAGGGTTCGGCAATCAGCCCCAGCATTTT
TRBJ1-5,TRBV27,NA,NA,CASSLRGSNQPQHF,TGTGCCAGCAGTTTAAGGGGCAGCAATCAGCCCCAGCATTTT
TRBJ2-3,TRBV5-1,NA,once,CASSSSGDTQYF,TGCGCCAGCAGCAGCAGCGGAGATACGCAGTATTTT
TRBJ2-2,TRBV9,NA,NA,CASSVRGTGELFF,TGTGCCAGCAGCGTTAGAGGCACCGGGGAGCTGTTTTTT
TRBJ2-3,TRBV10-1,TRBD2,NA,CASSEPERLAFSTDTQYF,TGCGCCAGCAGTGAGCCGGAAAGACTAGCCTTTAGCACAGATACGCAGTATTTT
TRBJ2-7,TRBV4-3,NA,NA,CASSQDMGLGWERYF,TGCGCCAGCAGCCAAGATATGGGTCTAGGGTGGGAGCGGTACTTC
TRBJ2-7,TRBV6-6,NA,NA,CASSYSPGVGEQYF,TGTGCCAGCAGTTACTCTCCCGGGGTCGGGGAGCAGTACTTC
TRBJ2-1,TRBV5-6,TRBD2,once,CASRLSGDLNEQFF,TGTGCCAGCAGGTTAAGCGGGGACCTCAATGAGCAGTTCTTC
TRBJ1-1,TRBV11-1,NA,NA,CANAPGLPGTEAFF,TGTGCCAACGCCCCTGGACTCCCGGGGACTGAAGCTTTCTTT
TRBJ1-1,TRBV7-2,NA,NA,CASSPLRQKNTEAFF,TGTGCCAGCAGTCCCTTGAGGCAGAAGAACACTGAAGCTTTCTTT
TRBJ2-1,TRBV30,NA,NA,CAWSVGSTSSYNEQFF,TGTGCCTGGAGTGTTGGCAGCACTAGCTCCTACAATGAGCAGTTCTTC
TRBJ2-7,TRBV27,NA,NA,CASSFGGDPGREYEQYF,TGTGCCAGCAGTTTCGGGGGAGACCCCGGACGGGAATACGAGCAGTACTTC
TRBJ2-7,TRBV4-3,TRBD2,NA,CASSQQAGVGEQYF,TGCGCCAGCAGCCAACAAGCGGGAGTCGGCGAGCAGTACTTC
TRBJ2-1,TRBV28,NA,NA,CASSLGRNEQFF,TGTGCCAGCAGTTTAGGGAGAAATGAGCAGTTCTTC
TRBJ2-7,TRBV28,TRBD2,few,CASSGGGFSGAAYEQYF,TGTGCCAGCAGTGGGGGTGGCTTTAGCGGGGCGGCGTACGAGCAGTACTTC
TRBJ2-3,TRBV9,NA,few,CASSADLGVTDTQYF,TGTGCCAGCAGCGCCGATTTAGGGGTCACAGATACGCAGTATTTT
TRBJ2-5,TRBV6-5,TRBD2,once,CASSQRGTIQETQYF,TGTGCCAGCAGCCAGCGGGGTACCATTCAAGAGACCCAGTACTTC
TRBJ1-1,TRBV28,TRBD1,NA,CASGRDSLTTEAFF,TGTGCCAGCGGTAGGGACAGCTTAACGACTGAAGCTTTCTTT
TRBJ2-7,TRBV7-8,NA,NA,CASSPSRREGSYEQYF,TGTGCCAGCAGCCCCTCTAGGAGGGAAGGCTCCTACGAGCAGTACTTC
TRBJ2-7,TRBV4-1,NA,NA,CASSQDGSLDYEQYF,TGCGCCAGCAGCCAAGATGGGAGTCTCGACTACGAGCAGTACTTC
TRBJ1-1,TRBV29-1,NA,NA,CSVEEGANTEAFF,TGCAGCGTTGAAGAAGGGGCGAACACTGAAGCTTTCTTT
TRBJ2-7,TRBV19,TRBD1,NA,CASSTGGYEQYF,TGTGCCAGTAGCACAGGGGGCTACGAGCAGTACTTC
TRBJ1-1,TRBV5-6,NA,NA,CASSPGQMNTEAFF,TGTGCCAGCAGCCCCGGACAGATGAACACTGAAGCTTTCTTT
TRBJ2-7,TRBV7-2,NA,NA,CASSGLTGFYEQYF,TGTGCCAGCAGCGGATTAACAGGGTTCTACGAGCAGTACTTC
TRBJ2-3,TRBV29-1,NA,NA,CSVVASSTDTQYF,TGCAGCGTTGTTGCGAGTAGCACAGATACGCAGTATTTT
TRBJ2-7,TRBV11-2,NA,NA,CASSEPGPGTYEQYF,TGTGCCAGCAGCGAACCGGGCCCAGGGACCTACGAGCAGTACTTC
TRBJ1-2,TRBV5-1,TRBD1,NA,CASSLGDREGGYTF,TGCGCCAGCAGCTTGGGGGACAGGGAAGGTGGCTACACCTTC
TRBJ2-1,TRBV5-6,TRBD2,NA,CASSLPGLREQFF,TGTGCCAGCAGCTTGCCGGGACTACGTGAGCAGTTCTTC
TRBJ2-6,TRBV6-5,TRBD1,NA,CASRPRGLGANVLTF,TGTGCCAGCAGACCCAGGGGGCTGGGGGCCAACGTCCTGACTTTC
TRBJ1-2,TRBV6-6,TRBD1,few,CASSYGGQGGGYTF,TGTGCCAGCAGTTACGGGGGACAGGGTGGCGGCTACACCTTC
TRBJ2-7,TRBV10-3,TRBD1,NA,CAISDPKRGQGGVYEQYF,TGTGCCATCAGTGACCCAAAGCGGGGACAGGGGGGAGTCTACGAGCAGTACTTC